This T cell receptor (beta chain) was profiled in a study of CD8 T cells in ankylosing spondylitis. In its sample, this clonotype was seen many times. Its antigen is unidentified. MiXCR, applied by TCRdb to the 5' RACE reads, yields one record per CDR3 protein. The sample comprises about 240,000 distinct CDR3 sequences, over 8.5% of which are singletons, and over 6.5% rests with the top ten. Notes on the study in general: A number of the motif variants had already been described in reactive arthritis synovial fluid and blood. It was reported that disease-linked clones were significantly enriched in matched ankylosing spondylitis synovial fluid. Disease-linked clones displayed a CD8+ phenotype and appeared relatively rarely in peripheral blood.

V gave up 3 bases and J gave up 12 bases, with 14 bases separating them. This CDR3 region has 12 residues. The chain has TRBV12-3 or TRBV12-4 and TRBJ2-5, with D perhaps assigned TRBD1 or TRBD2 (5 bases each). Sequencing used blood, either unsorted or a sorted T cell fraction (not recorded which). This TCR came from a male donor with ankylosing spondylitis or in good health (not recorded which). The CDR3 DNA sequence: TGTGCCAGCAGTTTTTCCCGACGGGGCGAGTACTTC. It specifies CASSFSRRGEYF.